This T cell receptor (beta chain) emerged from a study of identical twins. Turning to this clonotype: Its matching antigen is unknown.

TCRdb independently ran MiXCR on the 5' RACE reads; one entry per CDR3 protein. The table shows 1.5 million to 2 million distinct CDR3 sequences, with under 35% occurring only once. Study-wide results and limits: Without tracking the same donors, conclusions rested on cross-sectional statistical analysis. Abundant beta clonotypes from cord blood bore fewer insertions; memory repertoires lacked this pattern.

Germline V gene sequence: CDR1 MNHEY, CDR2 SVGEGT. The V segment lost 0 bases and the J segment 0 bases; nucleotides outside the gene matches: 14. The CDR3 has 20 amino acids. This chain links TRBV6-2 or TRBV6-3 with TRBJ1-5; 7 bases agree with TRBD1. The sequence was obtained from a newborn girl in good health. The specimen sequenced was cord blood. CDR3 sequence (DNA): TGTGCCAGCAGTTACTCGCGACAGGGAGGATTGTACCATAGCAATCAGCCCCAGCATTTT. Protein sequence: CASSYSRQGGLYHSNQPQHF.